This T cell receptor (beta chain) was sequenced during a study of technical replicates of blood from several donors. Clones were sequenced by immunoSEQ multiplex PCR, and TCRdb holds only the in-frame ones, with some missing. Among around 76,000 clones listed, around 97% were seen once. Germline CDR1 and CDR2: LNHDA and SQIVND (reference sequence). The ends lost 5 bases at V and 3 bases at J; junction bases unmatched: 8. This CDR3 has 15 residues. Specimen: T cells isolated from PBMCs. The rearrangement links TRBV19 to TRBJ1-2, with 8 nucleotides matching TRBD1. The receptor comes from a human donor in good health. The CDR3 region is CASSSGQGSYYGYTF. CDR3 bases: TGTGCCAGTAGTTCAGGACAGGGCAGCTACTATGGCTACACCTTC.